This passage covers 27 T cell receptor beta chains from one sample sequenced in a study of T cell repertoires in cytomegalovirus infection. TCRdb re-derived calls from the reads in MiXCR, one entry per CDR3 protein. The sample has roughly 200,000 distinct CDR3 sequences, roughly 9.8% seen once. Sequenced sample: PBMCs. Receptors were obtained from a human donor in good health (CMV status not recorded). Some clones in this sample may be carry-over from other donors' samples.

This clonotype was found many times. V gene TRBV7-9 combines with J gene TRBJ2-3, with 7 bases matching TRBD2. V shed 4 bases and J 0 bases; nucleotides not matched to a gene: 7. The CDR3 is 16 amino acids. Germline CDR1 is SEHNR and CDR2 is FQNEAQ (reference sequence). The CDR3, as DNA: TGTGCCAGCAGCTCAACAAGCGGGAAAAGCACAGATACGCAGTATTTT. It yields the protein CASSSTSGKSTDTQYF.

The CDR3 loop is CATKRDPLTGPNYGYTF. The CDR3 DNA follows: TGTGCCACCAAAAGAGATCCGTTGACAGGACCTAACTATGGCTACACCTTC. The chain employs TRBV19 and TRBJ1-2; tentatively, D is TRBD1 (6 bases). Between the trimmed V and J ends, which lost 10 bases and 0 bases, there was a span of 24 bases. CDR1 and CDR2 (germline): LNHDA, SQIVND (reference sequence). This CDR3 has 17 amino acids.

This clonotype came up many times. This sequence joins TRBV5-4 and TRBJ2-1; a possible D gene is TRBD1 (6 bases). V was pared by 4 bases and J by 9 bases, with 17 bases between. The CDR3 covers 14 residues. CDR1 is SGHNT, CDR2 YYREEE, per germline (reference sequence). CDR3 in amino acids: CASSLKGGAGEQFF. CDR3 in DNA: TGTGCCAGCAGCCTCAAAGGGGGTGCTGGTGAGCAGTTCTTC.

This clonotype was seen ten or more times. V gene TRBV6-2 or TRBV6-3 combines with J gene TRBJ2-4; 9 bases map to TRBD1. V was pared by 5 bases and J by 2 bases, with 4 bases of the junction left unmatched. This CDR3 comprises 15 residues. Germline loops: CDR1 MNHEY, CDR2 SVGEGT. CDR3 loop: CASSEQGAPKNIQYF. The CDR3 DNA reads TGTGCCAGCAGTGAACAGGGGGCGCCCAAAAACATTCAGTACTTC.

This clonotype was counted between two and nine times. The CDR3, as DNA: TGTGCCAGCAGCTTGACAGGGCATCGTGAAAAACTGTTTTTT. This gives the protein CASSLTGHREKLFF. This chain joins TRBV11-2 and TRBJ1-4, with 7 bases lining up with TRBD1. The germline CDR1 and CDR2 sequences are SGHAT and FQNNGV. The trim removed 3 bases at V and 7 bases at J, leaving 5 bases unmatched. CDR3 length equals 14 residues.

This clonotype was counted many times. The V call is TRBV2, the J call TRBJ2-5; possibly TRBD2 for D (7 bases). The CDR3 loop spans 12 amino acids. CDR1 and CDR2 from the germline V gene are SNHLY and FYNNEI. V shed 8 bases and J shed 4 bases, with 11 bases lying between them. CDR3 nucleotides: TGTGCCAGCGGGGGGGCCCGAGAGACCCAGTACTTC. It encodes CASGGARETQYF.

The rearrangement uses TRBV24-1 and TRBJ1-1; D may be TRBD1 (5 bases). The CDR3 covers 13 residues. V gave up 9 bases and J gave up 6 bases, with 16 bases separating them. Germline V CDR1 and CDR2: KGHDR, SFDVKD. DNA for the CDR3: TGTGCCACCGCAATCGAGGGGACGGCTGAAGCTTTCTTT. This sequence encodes CATAIEGTAEAFF.

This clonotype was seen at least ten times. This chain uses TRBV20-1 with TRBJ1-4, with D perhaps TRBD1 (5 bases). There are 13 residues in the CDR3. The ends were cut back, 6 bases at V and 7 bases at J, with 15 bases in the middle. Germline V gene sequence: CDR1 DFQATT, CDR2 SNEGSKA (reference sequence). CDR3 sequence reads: CSARQSGSEKLFF. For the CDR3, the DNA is TGCAGTGCCAGACAGTCGGGGAGTGAAAAACTGTTTTTT.

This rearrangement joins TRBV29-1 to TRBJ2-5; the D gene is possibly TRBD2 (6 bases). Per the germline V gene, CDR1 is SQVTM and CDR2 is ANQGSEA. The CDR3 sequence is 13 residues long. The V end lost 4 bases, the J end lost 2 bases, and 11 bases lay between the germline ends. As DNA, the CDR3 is TGCAGCGTTGTTGTCCGGGGGCAAGAGACCCAGTACTTC. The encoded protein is CSVVVRGQETQYF.

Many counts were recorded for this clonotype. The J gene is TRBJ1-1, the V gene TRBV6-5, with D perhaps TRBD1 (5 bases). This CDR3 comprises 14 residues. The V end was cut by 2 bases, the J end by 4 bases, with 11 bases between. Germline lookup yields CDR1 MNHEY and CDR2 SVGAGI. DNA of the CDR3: TGTGCCAGCAGTTACGGGGGGGGAGGCACTGAAGCTTTCTTT. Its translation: CASSYGGGGTEAFF.

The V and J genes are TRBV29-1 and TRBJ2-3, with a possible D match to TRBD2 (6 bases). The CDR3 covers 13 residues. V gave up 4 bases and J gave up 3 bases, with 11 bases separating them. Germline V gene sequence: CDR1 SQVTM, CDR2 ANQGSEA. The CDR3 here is CSVVREFTDTQYF. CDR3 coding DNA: TGCAGCGTTGTACGGGAGTTTACAGATACGCAGTATTTT.

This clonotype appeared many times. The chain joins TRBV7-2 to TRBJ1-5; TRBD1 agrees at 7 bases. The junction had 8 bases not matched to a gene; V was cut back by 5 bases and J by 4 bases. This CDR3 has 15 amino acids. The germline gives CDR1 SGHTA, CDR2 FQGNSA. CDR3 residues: CASSQAGTANQPQHF. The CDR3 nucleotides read TGTGCCAGCAGCCAAGCTGGGACAGCGAATCAGCCCCAGCATTTT.

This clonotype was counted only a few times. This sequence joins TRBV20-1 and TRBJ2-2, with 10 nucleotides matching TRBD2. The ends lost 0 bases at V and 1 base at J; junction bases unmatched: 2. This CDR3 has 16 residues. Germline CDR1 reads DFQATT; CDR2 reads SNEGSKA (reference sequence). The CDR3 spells CSARDVAGGNTGELFF. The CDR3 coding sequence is TGCAGTGCTAGAGATGTAGCGGGGGGGAACACCGGGGAGCTGTTTTTT.

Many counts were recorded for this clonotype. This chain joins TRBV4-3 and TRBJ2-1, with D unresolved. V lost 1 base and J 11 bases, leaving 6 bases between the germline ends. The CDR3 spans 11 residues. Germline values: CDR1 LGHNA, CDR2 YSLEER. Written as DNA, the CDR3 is TGCGCCAGCAGCCAAGGGCTCCAGCAGTTCTTC. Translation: CASSQGLQQFF.

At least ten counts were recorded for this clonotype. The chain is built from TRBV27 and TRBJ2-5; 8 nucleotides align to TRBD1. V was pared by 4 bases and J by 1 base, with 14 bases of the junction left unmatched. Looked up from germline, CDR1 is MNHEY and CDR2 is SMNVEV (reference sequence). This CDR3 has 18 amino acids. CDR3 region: CASSSSIPGRGPQETQYF. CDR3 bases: TGTGCCAGCAGTTCATCCATCCCAGGCAGGGGGCCCCAAGAGACCCAGTACTTC.

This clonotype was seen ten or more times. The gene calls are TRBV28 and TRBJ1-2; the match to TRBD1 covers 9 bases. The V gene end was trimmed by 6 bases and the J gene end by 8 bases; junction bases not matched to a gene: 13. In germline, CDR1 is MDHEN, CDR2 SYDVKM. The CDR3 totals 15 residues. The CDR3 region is CASSPLRDRVSGYTF. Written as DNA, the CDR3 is TGTGCCAGCAGCCCCCTCCGGGACAGGGTTTCGGGCTACACCTTC.

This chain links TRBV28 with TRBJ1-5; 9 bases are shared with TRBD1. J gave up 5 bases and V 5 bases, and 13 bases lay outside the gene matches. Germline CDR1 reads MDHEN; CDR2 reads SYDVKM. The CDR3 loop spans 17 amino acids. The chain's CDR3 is CASSQLQPGQGYQPQHF. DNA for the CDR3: TGTGCCAGCAGTCAGCTCCAACCGGGACAGGGATATCAGCCCCAGCATTTT. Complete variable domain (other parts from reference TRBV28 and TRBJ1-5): DVKVTQSSRYLVKRTGEKVFLECVQDMDHENMFWYRQDPGLGLRLIYFSYDVKMKEKGDIPEGYSVSREKKERFSLILESASTNQTSMYLCASSQLQPGQGYQPQHFGDGTRLSIL.

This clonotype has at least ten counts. CDR3 region: CASSLSGDSSYNEQFF. The CDR3 bases are TGTGCCAGCAGCTTAAGTGGGGACTCGTCCTACAATGAGCAGTTCTTC. The chain has TRBV7-2 and TRBJ2-1, with TRBD2 as a possible D gene (6 bases). V lost 2 bases and J 1 base, leaving 12 bases between the germline ends. The CDR3 totals 16 residues. Germline V gene lookup returns CDR1 SGHTA and CDR2 FQGNSA.

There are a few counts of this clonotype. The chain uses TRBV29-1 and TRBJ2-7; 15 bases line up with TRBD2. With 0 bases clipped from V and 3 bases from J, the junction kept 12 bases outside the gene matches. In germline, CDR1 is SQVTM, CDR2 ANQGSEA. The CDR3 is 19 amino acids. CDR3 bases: TGCAGCGTTGAAGATCCGTGGACTAGCGGGGGGGAGAGATGCTACGAGCAGTACTTC. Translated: CSVEDPWTSGGERCYEQYF.

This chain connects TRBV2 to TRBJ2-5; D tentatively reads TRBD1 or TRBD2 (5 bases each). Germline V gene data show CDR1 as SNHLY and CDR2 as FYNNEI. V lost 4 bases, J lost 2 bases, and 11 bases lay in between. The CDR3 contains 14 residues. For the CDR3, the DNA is TGTGCCAGCAGTGTTCATGGGGGTCAAGAGACCCAGTACTTC. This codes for CASSVHGGQETQYF.

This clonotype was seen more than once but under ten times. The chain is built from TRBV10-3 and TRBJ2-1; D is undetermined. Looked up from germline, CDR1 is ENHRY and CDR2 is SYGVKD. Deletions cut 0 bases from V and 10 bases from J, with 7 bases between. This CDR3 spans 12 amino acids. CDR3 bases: TGTGCCATCAGTGAGTCGTTGGCAGAGCAGTTCTTC. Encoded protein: CAISESLAEQFF.

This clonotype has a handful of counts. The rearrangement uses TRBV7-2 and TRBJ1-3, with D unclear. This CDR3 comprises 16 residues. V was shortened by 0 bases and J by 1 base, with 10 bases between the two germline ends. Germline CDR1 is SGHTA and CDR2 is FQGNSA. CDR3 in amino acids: CASSLARFVSGNTIYF. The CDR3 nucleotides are TGTGCCAGCAGCTTAGCGCGTTTCGTTTCTGGAAACACCATATATTTT.

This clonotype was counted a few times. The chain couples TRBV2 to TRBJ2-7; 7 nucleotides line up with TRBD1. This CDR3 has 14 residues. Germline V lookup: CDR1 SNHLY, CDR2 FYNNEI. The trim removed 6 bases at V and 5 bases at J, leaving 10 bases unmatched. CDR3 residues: CASRIEGAVNEQYF. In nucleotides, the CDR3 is TGTGCCAGCAGGATTGAGGGGGCGGTAAACGAGCAGTACTTC. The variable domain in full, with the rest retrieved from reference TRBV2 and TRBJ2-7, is EPEVTQTPSHQVTQMGQEVILRCVPISNHLYFYWYRQILGQKVEFLVSFYNNEISEKSEIFDDQFSVERPDGSNFTLKIRSTKLEDSAMYFCASRIEGAVNEQYFGPGTRLTVT.

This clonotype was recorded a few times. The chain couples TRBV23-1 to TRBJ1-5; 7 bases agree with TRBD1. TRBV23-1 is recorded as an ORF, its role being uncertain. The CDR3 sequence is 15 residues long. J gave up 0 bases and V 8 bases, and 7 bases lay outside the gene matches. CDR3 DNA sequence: TGCGCCAGCGTACCGGGACAGTATAGCAATCAGCCCCAGCATTTT. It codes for CASVPGQYSNQPQHF.

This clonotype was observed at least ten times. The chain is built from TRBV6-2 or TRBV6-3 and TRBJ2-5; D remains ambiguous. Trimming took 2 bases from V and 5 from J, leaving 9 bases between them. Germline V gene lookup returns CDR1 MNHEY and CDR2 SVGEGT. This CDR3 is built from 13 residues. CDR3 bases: TGTGCCAGCAGTTACGGGCAGGCGGAGACCCAGTACTTC. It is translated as CASSYGQAETQYF.

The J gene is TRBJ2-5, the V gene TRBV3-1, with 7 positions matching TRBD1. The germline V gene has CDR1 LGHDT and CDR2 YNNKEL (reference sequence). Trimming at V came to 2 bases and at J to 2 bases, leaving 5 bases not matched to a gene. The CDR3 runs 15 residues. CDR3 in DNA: TGTGCCAGCAGCCAACCGACAGGGCTGCAAGAGACCCAGTACTTC. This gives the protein CASSQPTGLQETQYF.

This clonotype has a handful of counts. The CDR3 here is CSVDRGGGDNQPQHF. The CDR3 region has the DNA TGCAGCGTCGACCGGGGGGGCGGGGATAATCAGCCCCAGCATTTT. The chain combines TRBV29-1 with TRBJ1-5; tentatively, D is TRBD1 (6 bases). The V end was cut by 6 bases, the J end by 4 bases, with 19 bases between. Germline V gene data show CDR1 as SQVTM and CDR2 as ANQGSEA. CDR3 length: 15 amino acids.